What follows are 30 T cell receptor beta chains derived from one specimen sequenced in a study of identical twins. TCRdb fed the 5' RACE reads into MiXCR, producing one record per CDR3 protein. This sample has about 550,000 distinct CDR3 sequences, with about 22% found just once. This sample was shared with a second study, whose subject was yellow fever vaccine responses in identical twins.

The specimen sequenced was CD4+ T cells sorted from blood. These receptors all stem from a woman between 18 and 29 years old in good health.

This clonotype showed up just a few times. This rearrangement joins TRBV6-2 or TRBV6-3 to TRBJ2-7, with a tentative D call TRBD2 (6 bases). This CDR3 is 15 amino acids long. Germline V gene sequence: CDR1 MNHEY, CDR2 SVGEGT. Trimming took off 5 bases at V and 3 bases at J, with 17 bases between the two ends. The CDR3 reads CASSTYLANGYEQYV. CDR3 nucleotide sequence: TGTGCCAGCAGTACCTATCTAGCGAATGGCTACGAGCAGTACGTC.

CDR3 sequence (DNA): TGTGCCAGCAGCCCTCAGACTAGCGGGGGGGGGAGCTCCTACAATGAGCAGTTCTTC. As protein: CASSPQTSGGGSSYNEQFF. The rearrangement links TRBV11-2 to TRBJ2-1; 14 nucleotides agree with TRBD2. Germline assignment: CDR1 SGHAT and CDR2 FQNNGV. The CDR3 spans 19 residues. V was pared by 5 bases and J by 0 bases, with 9 bases of the junction left unmatched.

The chain recombines TRBV7-6 with TRBJ2-1, with 14 bases aligning to TRBD2. The CDR3 loop spans 17 amino acids. Germline CDR1 SGHVS, CDR2 FNYEAQ. V gave up 5 bases and J gave up 9 bases; unmatched junction bases: 12. The CDR3 DNA reads TGTGCCAGCAGCAAAGGGGGACTAGCGGGAGACCGGGTTGAGCAGTTCTTC. Its translation is CASSKGGLAGDRVEQFF.

This clonotype was seen a handful of times. The genes are TRBV4-1 and TRBJ2-3; 9 positions agree with TRBD1. Trimming cost V 8 bases and J 0 bases; bases outside gene matches: 3. The CDR3 consists of 14 residues. Per the germline V gene, CDR1 is MGHRA and CDR2 is YSYEKL. As DNA, the CDR3 is TGCGCCAGCCGACAGGGGGGCAGCACAGATACGCAGTATTTT. This gives the protein CASRQGGSTDTQYF.

This clonotype was seen more than once but under ten times. V usage is TRBV20-1 and J usage is TRBJ2-1; D call uncertain. From germline, CDR1 is DFQATT and CDR2 SNEGSKA (reference sequence). The CDR3 spans 14 residues. V gave up 0 bases and J gave up 6 bases, with 12 bases separating them. The CDR3: CSARDQGRINEQFF. DNA of the CDR3: TGCAGTGCTAGAGATCAAGGCAGGATCAATGAGCAGTTCTTC.

V and J are TRBV6-1 and TRBJ2-1; unclear D gene. This CDR3 spans 16 amino acids. Germline lookup yields CDR1 MNHNS and CDR2 SASEGT. V lost 5 bases and J 5 bases, leaving 19 bases between the germline ends. CDR3 loop: CASSPPGISIDNEQFF. The DNA for the CDR3 is TGTGCCAGCAGTCCCCCTGGGATTTCTATTGACAATGAGCAGTTCTTC.

There are a few counts of this clonotype. CDR3 DNA: TGCGCCAGCAGCGTAGGGTGGACCTACAATGAGCAGTTCTTC. This translates into CASSVGWTYNEQFF. The chain has TRBV5-1 and TRBJ2-1; D unresolved. With 4 bases removed from V and 2 bases from J, the gap between germline ends came to 10 bases. In germline, CDR1 is SGHRS, CDR2 YFSETQ. The CDR3 is 14 amino acids. Based on the CDR3 plus reference TRBV5-1 and TRBJ2-1, the full variable domain is KAGVTQTPRYLIKTRGQQVTLSCSPISGHRSVSWYQQTPGQGLQFLFEYFSETQRNKGNFPGRFSGRQFSNSRSEMNVSTLELGDSALYLCASSVGWTYNEQFFGPGTRLTVL.

This chain joins TRBV5-1 and TRBJ2-5; D may be TRBD1 (6 bases). This CDR3 comprises 15 residues. The germline gives CDR1 SGHRS, CDR2 YFSETQ. Trimming pared 2 bases from V and 7 bases from J, leaving 18 bases between. CDR3 nucleotide sequence: TGCGCCAGCAGCTTAAACACAGGGATAACGGGGACCCAGTACTTC. Translated: CASSLNTGITGTQYF.

The gene calls are TRBV20-1 and TRBJ1-1; tentative D call: TRBD1 (5 bases). Trimming cost V 6 bases and J 4 bases, with 27 bases left between them. The CDR3 totals 17 residues. The V gene's germline CDR1 is DFQATT and CDR2 SNEGSKA (reference sequence). CDR3 DNA sequence: TGCAGTGCCCACCGAGGGGAGCCAGGGTGGGTGGGCACTGAAGCTTTCTTT. It translates to CSAHRGEPGWVGTEAFF.

The gene calls are TRBV2 and TRBJ1-1; the match to TRBD1 covers 7 bases. The CDR3 sequence is 12 residues long. Germline V gene data show CDR1 as SNHLY and CDR2 as FYNNEI. The junction had 6 bases not matched to a gene; V was cut back by 4 bases and J by 10 bases. DNA of the CDR3: TGTGCCAGCAGTGGGACAGGAGGAAGAGCTTTCTTT. This translates into CASSGTGGRAFF. The full variable domain, completed using reference TRBV2 and TRBJ1-1, is EPEVTQTPSHQVTQMGQEVILRCVPISNHLYFYWYRQILGQKVEFLVSFYNNEISEKSEIFDDQFSVERPDGSNFTLKIRSTKLEDSAMYFCASSGTGGRAFFGQGTRLTVV.

This clonotype was seen a handful of times. This rearrangement joins TRBV5-1 to TRBJ1-2; D is uncertain. Trimming pared 4 bases from V and 1 base from J, leaving 20 bases between. Germline values: CDR1 SGHRS, CDR2 YFSETQ. CDR3 length: 17 amino acids. The CDR3 DNA reads as TGCGCCAGCAGCCTTCGGGCCCAAGGAGGGCGTAACTATGGCTACACCTTC. It codes for CASSLRAQGGRNYGYTF.

This clonotype occurred a few times. The rearrangement links TRBV7-9 to TRBJ2-5; D remains unclear. Per germline, CDR1 SEHNR and CDR2 FQNEAQ (reference sequence). The CDR3 length is 12 residues. The CDR3 loop reads CATQLGQETQYF. CDR3 in DNA: TGTGCAACACAGCTAGGGCAAGAGACCCAGTACTTC. The full variable domain, rest sourced from reference TRBV7-9 and TRBJ2-5, is DTGVSQNPRHKITKRGQNVTFRCDPISEHNRLYWYRQTLGQGPEFLTYFQNEAQLEKSRLLSDRFSAERPKGSFSTLEIQRTEQGDSAMYLCATQLGQETQYFGPGTRLLVL.

This clonotype came up a few times. V and J are TRBV3-1 and TRBJ2-5; D is perhaps TRBD1 (6 bases). Trimming shortened V by 1 base and J by 5 bases, and 14 bases separated the two germline ends. Germline V CDR1 and CDR2: LGHDT, YNNKEL (reference sequence). This CDR3 spans 15 amino acids. The CDR3 protein is CASSQGFIGGETQYF. As DNA, the CDR3 is TGTGCCAGCAGCCAAGGCTTCATAGGGGGTGAGACCCAGTACTTC.

CDR3 bases: TGTGCCAGCAGTTCCTCCGGGACAGGGGTTTACGAGCAGTACTTC. Amino acid sequence: CASSSSGTGVYEQYF. The V gene is TRBV27, the J gene TRBJ2-7, with 10 bases fitting TRBD1. J lost 4 bases, V lost 4 bases, and 7 bases had no gene match. Germline loops: CDR1 MNHEY, CDR2 SMNVEV (reference sequence). The length of the CDR3 is 15 residues.

CDR3 nucleotide sequence: TGTGCCAGCAGACCCGACCAAAACACCGGGGAGCTGTTTTTT. This sequence encodes CASRPDQNTGELFF. The chain employs TRBV5-5 and TRBJ2-2, with D unresolved. Germline V gives CDR1 SGHKS, CDR2 YYEKEE (reference sequence). The length of the CDR3 is 14 residues. Trimming cost V 5 bases and J 2 bases, with 10 bases left between them.

The V call is TRBV28, the J call TRBJ2-3; 14 nucleotides agree with TRBD2. V lost 5 bases to trimming and J lost 8 bases; unmatched junction nucleotides: 6. Germline CDR1 is MDHEN and CDR2 is SYDVKM. CDR3 length: 15 residues. As DNA, the CDR3 is TGTGCCAGCAGTCAGTGGACTAGCGGGAGGCTTACGCAGTATTTT. This translates into CASSQWTSGRLTQYF.

This clonotype has just a few counts. The rearrangement uses TRBV12-3 or TRBV12-4 and TRBJ1-3; D ambiguous. V was pared by 4 bases and J by 3 bases, with 7 bases between. This CDR3 has 13 amino acids. The CDR3 loop reads CASSSTYGNTIYF. The CDR3 DNA reads TGTGCCAGCAGTTCAACCTATGGAAACACCATATATTTT.

The J gene is TRBJ1-1, the V gene TRBV5-1; 9 bases align to TRBD1. V gave up 1 base and J gave up 5 bases; unmatched junction bases: 6. Per the germline V gene, CDR1 is SGHRS and CDR2 is YFSETQ. The CDR3 sequence is 15 residues long. The CDR3 loop is CASSLRGQGTTEAFF. CDR3 DNA sequence: TGCGCCAGCAGCTTGAGGGGACAGGGCACGACTGAAGCTTTCTTT.

This chain uses TRBV20-1 with TRBJ2-5, with a possible D match to TRBD1 (5 bases). From germline, CDR1 is DFQATT and CDR2 SNEGSKA (reference sequence). Trimming removed 4 bases at V and 2 bases at J, with 8 bases between. The CDR3 has 12 amino acids. In DNA form, the CDR3 reads TGCAGTGCTACCAGGACACAAGAGACCCAGTACTTC. Protein product: CSATRTQETQYF.

This clonotype was observed a few times. J is TRBJ2-1 and V is TRBV29-1; 10 bases agree with TRBD2. Germline loops: CDR1 SQVTM, CDR2 ANQGSEA. The CDR3 is 14 residues long. J was trimmed by 4 bases and V by 7 bases; bases with no gene match: 7. The CDR3 DNA is TGCAGCGCCCCGACTAGCGGGCTGTACAATGAGCAGTTCTTC. Its translation: CSAPTSGLYNEQFF.

This clonotype was detected a few times. This sequence joins TRBV29-1 and TRBJ2-1; TRBD2 matches at 10 bases. This CDR3 spans 15 amino acids. The trim removed 7 bases at V and 9 bases at J, leaving 15 bases unmatched. Germline V gene data show CDR1 as SQVTM and CDR2 as ANQGSEA. CDR3: CSGLAGGTPTVEQFF. For the CDR3, the DNA is TGCAGCGGTTTAGCGGGGGGTACCCCGACAGTTGAGCAGTTCTTC.

This clonotype was found a few times. The chain has TRBV7-8 and TRBJ2-1; TRBD2 matches 11 bases. With 2 bases clipped from V and 6 bases from J, the junction kept 3 bases outside the gene matches. The CDR3 runs 15 residues. Germline assignment: CDR1 SGHVS and CDR2 FQNEAQ. CDR3 in DNA: TGTGCCAGCAGCTTAACTAGCGGGAGCCCCAATGAGCAGTTCTTC. Encoded protein: CASSLTSGSPNEQFF.

This chain links TRBV24-1 with TRBJ2-2; no firm D call. Germline V gives CDR1 KGHDR, CDR2 SFDVKD. Trimming left V 2 bases short and J 2 bases short, with 8 bases between. The CDR3 is made up of 15 amino acids. The CDR3 protein is CATSDWFGNTGELFF. The DNA for the CDR3 is TGTGCCACCAGTGATTGGTTTGGAAACACCGGGGAGCTGTTTTTT.

The rearrangement joins TRBV20-1 to TRBJ1-1; TRBD1 might be the D (5 bases). The CDR3 contains 14 residues. Germline values: CDR1 DFQATT, CDR2 SNEGSKA (reference sequence). V was shortened by 5 bases and J by 2 bases, with 15 bases between the two germline ends. As DNA, the CDR3 is TGCAGTGCTGGTTCGCAGGGCGGTAACACTGAAGCTTTCTTT. Translation gives CSAGSQGGNTEAFF.

This clonotype came up a few times. The chain couples TRBV15 to TRBJ2-4, with a tentative D call TRBD2 (5 bases). Looked up from germline, CDR1 is LNHNV and CDR2 is YYDKDF (reference sequence). V was shortened by 3 bases and J by 9 bases, with 18 bases between the two germline ends. This CDR3 contains 15 residues. CDR3 protein: CATSRGDGSWGIQYF. The CDR3 DNA follows: TGTGCCACCAGCAGGGGAGATGGGTCCTGGGGCATTCAGTACTTC.

This clonotype showed up just a few times. This rearrangement joins TRBV29-1 to TRBJ2-5; 9 bases map to TRBD2. The J segment lost 6 bases and the V segment lost 3 bases, leaving 5 bases of the junction unmatched. CDR3 length: 13 residues. Per the germline V gene, CDR1 is SQVTM and CDR2 is ANQGSEA. CDR3 region: CSVDSAGGKTQYF. CDR3 nucleotides: TGCAGCGTTGATTCGGCGGGAGGGAAGACCCAGTACTTC.

This clonotype was seen a few times. V is TRBV12-3 or TRBV12-4 and J is TRBJ2-2, with TRBD2 identical over 10 bases. J lost 8 bases, V lost 4 bases, and 13 bases had no gene match. This CDR3 region has 17 residues. The CDR3 DNA follows: TGTGCCAGCAGTTATGCCGGGACTAGCGACATAGGTGGGGAGCTGTTTTTT. This encodes CASSYAGTSDIGGELFF.

This clonotype came up a few times. The chain uses TRBV5-6 and TRBJ1-3; 7 bases fit TRBD1. The CDR3 runs 18 residues. Germline CDR1 is SGHDT and CDR2 is YYEEEE. V trimming: 2 bases; J trimming: 4 bases; junction bases outside the gene matches: 15. CDR3 residues: CASSFTDLKWDSGNTIYF. DNA of the CDR3: TGTGCCAGCAGCTTCACTGACTTAAAATGGGACAGCGGAAACACCATATATTTT.

V usage is TRBV2 and J usage is TRBJ2-6; the match to TRBD1 covers 7 bases. The J segment lost 2 bases and the V segment lost 10 bases, leaving 8 bases of the junction unmatched. The germline V gene encodes CDR1 SNHLY and CDR2 FYNNEI. There are 15 residues in the CDR3. The CDR3 loop is CANRVTGAGANVLTF. CDR3 DNA sequence: TGTGCCAACAGAGTTACAGGGGCTGGGGCCAACGTCCTGACTTTC.

The table lists this clonotype with a few counts. The chain has TRBV28 and TRBJ2-7; D is ambiguous. The CDR3 runs 15 residues. CDR1 and CDR2 from the germline V gene are MDHEN and SYDVKM. Deletions cut 4 bases from V and 1 base from J, with 14 bases between. DNA for the CDR3: TGTGCCAGCAGTTACTCATCGACATATTCCTACGAGCAGTACGTC. This gives the protein CASSYSSTYSYEQYV.